One and the same sample provided the 20 T cell receptor beta chains below, sequenced in a study of T-cell memory formation after mild COVID-19. TCRdb used MiXCR to reprocess the 5' RACE reads, holding one entry per CDR3 protein. The top ten clones hold roughly an eighth of a sample with fewer than 250,000 distinct CDR3 sequences, 25% to 35% of them seen once. The sample was PBMCs or a T cell subset sorted from them (not recorded which). The receptor set was obtained from an adult woman who had mild COVID-19 (a few samples of this study predate the infection). Cell type and time point are not known.

The chain is built from TRBV11-2 and TRBJ1-2; D is undetermined. Trimming pared 6 bases from V and 3 bases from J, leaving 11 bases between. The CDR3 contains 13 residues. Per the germline V gene, CDR1 is SGHAT and CDR2 is FQNNGV. This chain's CDR3 is CASSLTRDYGYTF. In DNA form, the CDR3 reads TGTGCCAGCAGTCTCACGAGGGACTATGGCTACACCTTC.

J is TRBJ2-7 and V is TRBV5-1; D is possibly TRBD1 (5 bases). The CDR3 extends over 14 amino acids. Germline CDR1 SGHRS, CDR2 YFSETQ. V shed 1 base and J shed 3 bases, with 11 bases lying between them. The CDR3 DNA sequence: TGCGCCAGCAGCTTGTTTTGGGGCGACTACGAGCAGTACTTC. Amino acid sequence: CASSLFWGDYEQYF.

The rearrangement joins TRBV4-1 to TRBJ1-3; D uncertain. V was cut by 0 bases and J by 8 bases, with 11 bases left in between. The length of the CDR3 is 14 residues. CDR1 and CDR2 from the germline V gene are MGHRA and YSYEKL. The CDR3 is CASSQERPGDTIYF. In nucleotides, the CDR3 is TGCGCCAGCAGCCAAGAACGGCCGGGCGACACCATATATTTT.

J is TRBJ2-3 and V is TRBV3-1; no definite D call. Trimming pared 4 bases from V and 5 bases from J, leaving 4 bases between. The CDR3 has 11 residues. CDR1 is LGHDT, CDR2 YNNKEL, per germline (reference sequence). The CDR3: CASSLQDTQYF. DNA of the CDR3: TGTGCCAGCAGCCTTCAAGATACGCAGTATTTT.

The chain is built from TRBV20-1 and TRBJ2-2, with D possibly being TRBD1 (5 bases). CDR3 length: 17 amino acids. Germline V lookup: CDR1 DFQATT, CDR2 SNEGSKA (reference sequence). Trimming took off 3 bases at V and 1 base at J, with 18 bases between the two ends. The CDR3 nucleotides read TGCAGTGCTAGGAATCCCAGGGCTCTGGTGAACACCGGGGAGCTGTTTTTT. It is translated as CSARNPRALVNTGELFF.

Only a few counts were recorded for this clonotype. The chain links TRBV12-3 or TRBV12-4 to TRBJ1-1, with TRBD1 as a possible D gene (6 bases). Trimming took 7 bases from V and 0 from J, leaving 12 bases between them. This CDR3 has 14 residues. Written as DNA, the CDR3 is TGTGCCAGCAAGCCGGGACATATGAACACTGAAGCTTTCTTT. Amino acids: CASKPGHMNTEAFF.

The rearrangement joins TRBV6-2 or TRBV6-3 to TRBJ2-3; TRBD2 agrees at 10 bases. The CDR3 is 13 residues long. Per germline, CDR1 MNHEY and CDR2 SVGEGT. CDR3 in amino acids: CAHRTSGADTQYF. The CDR3 DNA is TGTGCACACCGGACTAGCGGAGCAGATACGCAGTATTTT.

The genes are TRBV7-2 and TRBJ2-2, with D tentatively TRBD1 (6 bases). The ends were cut back, 4 bases at V and 0 bases at J, with 12 bases in the middle. The CDR3 contains 16 residues. Germline values: CDR1 SGHTA, CDR2 FQGNSA. CDR3 sequence reads: CASSSQGPSNTGELFF. The CDR3 bases are TGTGCCAGCAGCTCGCAGGGGCCCTCGAACACCGGGGAGCTGTTTTTT.

Only a few counts were recorded for this clonotype. The chain employs TRBV6-2 or TRBV6-3 and TRBJ2-7; 7 positions match TRBD1. The germline V gene encodes CDR1 MNHEY and CDR2 SVGEGT. V shed 6 bases and J 3 bases; nucleotides not matched to a gene: 8. CDR3 length: 14 residues. CDR3 amino acids: CASSRNRGDYEQYF. Written as DNA, the CDR3 is TGTGCCAGCAGCAGAAACAGGGGAGACTACGAGCAGTACTTC.

This clonotype has just a few counts. V gene TRBV5-8 combines with J gene TRBJ2-1; D ambiguous. V lost 4 bases and J lost 9, with 14 bases in between. CDR3 length: 13 residues. In germline, CDR1 is SGHTS, CDR2 YDEGEE. As DNA, the CDR3 is TGTGCCAGCAGCCCTAAGATCGGCGGTGAGCAGTTCTTC. The encoded protein is CASSPKIGGEQFF. The full variable domain, in which reference TRBV5-8 and TRBJ2-1 provide the parts outside the CDR3, is EAGVTQSPTHLIKTRGQQATLRCSPISGHTSVYWYQQALGLGLQFLLWYDEGEERNRGNFPPRFSGRQFPNYSSELNVNALELEDSALYLCASSPKIGGEQFFGPGTRLTVL.

This clonotype was seen a handful of times. The chain is built from TRBV7-8 and TRBJ2-7, with 7 bases fitting TRBD2. The CDR3 runs 15 residues. V trimming: 0 bases; J trimming: 2 bases; junction bases outside the gene matches: 4. The germline gives CDR1 SGHVS, CDR2 FQNEAQ. CDR3 sequence reads: CASSLASSGAYEQYF. The CDR3 DNA reads as TGTGCCAGCAGCTTAGCGTCTAGCGGTGCCTACGAGCAGTACTTC.

This clonotype turned up a few times. The chain is built from TRBV9 and TRBJ1-1; no clear D gene. CDR1 and CDR2 from the germline V gene are SGDLS and YYNGEE. Trimming took 7 bases from V and 1 from J, leaving 8 bases between them. The CDR3 sequence is 12 residues long. In nucleotides, the CDR3 is TGTGCCAGCGGCCTATCGAACACTGAAGCTTTCTTT. Translated: CASGLSNTEAFF.

The V call is TRBV5-1, the J call TRBJ1-2; D is unresolved. This CDR3 spans 13 amino acids. Trimming removed 3 bases at V and 8 bases at J, with 14 bases between. The germline CDR1 and CDR2 sequences are SGHRS and YFSETQ. CDR3 nucleotide sequence: TGCGCCAGCAGCTCCGCGGGAGACGGGGGCTACACCTTC. Amino acid sequence: CASSSAGDGGYTF.

This clonotype was seen a few times. The chain links TRBV24-1 to TRBJ1-1, with no clear D. The CDR3 has 13 amino acids. Germline CDR1 reads KGHDR; CDR2 reads SFDVKD. The V and J ends lost 1 base and 3 bases respectively, with 5 bases between them. The CDR3 DNA follows: TGTGCCACCAGTGATTTCCGGGACACTGAAGCTTTCTTT. Amino acid sequence: CATSDFRDTEAFF.

The rearrangement joins TRBV24-1 to TRBJ1-1; D is possibly TRBD1 (6 bases). The CDR3 has 14 residues. V was pared by 0 bases and J by 10 bases, with 14 bases between. Germline values: CDR1 KGHDR, CDR2 SFDVKD. CDR3 nucleotides: TGTGCCACCAGTGATTTGCAATGGGGGCGGGGAGCTTTCTTT. Translated: CATSDLQWGRGAFF.

To note about this clonotype: A read error may produce the germline difference seen at one junction end. J is TRBJ2-1 and V is TRBV11-2; D remains ambiguous. In germline, CDR1 is SGHAT, CDR2 FQNNGV. The CDR3 consists of 14 residues. The CDR3 nucleotides are TGTGCCAGCAGCTTAGGATTTAGCTACAATGAGCTGTTCTTC. This sequence encodes CASSLGFSYNELFF.

The chain couples TRBV7-2 to TRBJ2-3; tentative D call: TRBD1 (6 bases). V was cut by 8 bases and J by 3 bases, with 15 bases left in between. CDR1 is SGHTA and CDR2 is FQGNSA in the germline V gene. There are 14 residues in the CDR3. In DNA form, the CDR3 reads TGTGCCAGCGGTACAGGGTTTCGGACAGATACGCAGTATTTT. It codes for CASGTGFRTDTQYF.

The chain links TRBV5-1 to TRBJ2-5, with D hard to call. The CDR3 totals 14 residues. V lost 3 bases and J 5 bases, leaving 14 bases between the germline ends. Germline V gene data show CDR1 as SGHRS and CDR2 as YFSETQ. The CDR3, as DNA: TGCGCCAGCAGCTCGCGATCGGCGTCTGAGACCCAGTACTTC. This translates into CASSSRSASETQYF.

CDR3 protein: CASSGQGGQPQHF. The CDR3 DNA sequence: TGTGCCAGCAGTGGACAGGGCGGTCAGCCCCAGCATTTT. This chain links TRBV2 with TRBJ1-5; 7 bases are a match to TRBD1. Germline trimming cut 4 bases from V and 6 bases from J; bases unmatched to any gene: 3. CDR1 is SNHLY and CDR2 is FYNNEI in the germline V gene. This CDR3 has 13 amino acids.

The J gene is TRBJ2-7, the V gene TRBV5-4; D gene ambiguous. Trimming stripped 0 bases from V and 0 bases from J, with 13 bases between. This CDR3 comprises 16 residues. From germline, CDR1 is SGHNT and CDR2 YYREEE (reference sequence). Written as DNA, the CDR3 is TGTGCCAGCAGCTTGGCTGGAACAGCTTTCTCCTACGAGCAGTACTTC. Amino acid sequence: CASSLAGTAFSYEQYF.